Sequencing of this TCR beta chain was carried out in a study of OX40 agonist ivuxolimab in advanced cancers. Study-wide results and limits: The 0.1-3.0 mg/kg partial responders had among the lowest clonal expansion. With doses of 0.1 to 3.0 mg/kg, CD4+ and CD8+ blood T cells had undergone clonal expansion by week 6.

Assay: immunoSEQ multiplex PCR; the TCRdb copy retains only in-frame clones and omits some. The sample records more than 95,000 clones, over 85% being singletons. Of note for this clone: Antigen: not known.

This CDR3 is built from 13 residues. V was cut by 6 bases and J by 3 bases, with 13 bases left in between. In germline, CDR1 is SQVTM, CDR2 ANQGSEA. The starting material was CD4+ or CD8+ T cells sorted from blood, obtained in a trial of the OX40 agonist ivuxolimab. This TCR derives from an adult with an advanced solid tumor such as melanoma, head and neck, liver or kidney cancer. The chain recombines TRBV29-1 with TRBJ2-3; D is possibly TRBD1 (6 bases). The CDR3 DNA sequence: TGCAGCGTCGGGACACTTGCGACAGATACGCAGTATTTT. It encodes CSVGTLATDTQYF.